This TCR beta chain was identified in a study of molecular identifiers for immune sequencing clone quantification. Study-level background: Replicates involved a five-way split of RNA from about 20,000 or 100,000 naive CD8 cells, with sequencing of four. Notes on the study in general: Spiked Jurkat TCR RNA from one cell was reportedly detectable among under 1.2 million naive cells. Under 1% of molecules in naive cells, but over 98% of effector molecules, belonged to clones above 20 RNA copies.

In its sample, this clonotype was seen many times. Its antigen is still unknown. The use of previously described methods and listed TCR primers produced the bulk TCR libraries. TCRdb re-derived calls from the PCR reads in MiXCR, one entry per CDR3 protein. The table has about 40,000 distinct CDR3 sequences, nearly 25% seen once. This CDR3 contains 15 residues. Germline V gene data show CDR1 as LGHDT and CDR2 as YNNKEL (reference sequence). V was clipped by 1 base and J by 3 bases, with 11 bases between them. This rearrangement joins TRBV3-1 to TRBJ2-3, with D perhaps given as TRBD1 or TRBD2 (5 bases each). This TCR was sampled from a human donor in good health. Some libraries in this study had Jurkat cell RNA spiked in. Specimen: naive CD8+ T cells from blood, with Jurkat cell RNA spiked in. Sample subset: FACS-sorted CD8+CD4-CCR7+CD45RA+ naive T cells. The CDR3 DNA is TGTGCCAGCAGCCAAGGGGGGTCTGGTACAGATACGCAGTATTTT. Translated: CASSQGGSGTDTQYF.